Listed here are 14 T cell receptor beta chains from one sample, sequenced in a study of siplizumab effects on memory and regulatory T cells. The protocol was immunoSEQ multiplex PCR, while the TCRdb copy is restricted to in-frame clones and leaves out a portion. The sample lists 80,000 to 130,000 clones, roughly 94% seen once, with around 0.68% in the top ten. Sequenced material: Tregs sorted from blood. The receptors come from a human donor in good health.

This chain links TRBV7-9 with TRBJ1-6; D gene ambiguous. Trimming removed 1 base at V and 15 bases at J, with 13 bases between. CDR1 is SEHNR and CDR2 is FQNEAQ in the germline V gene (reference sequence). There are 13 residues in the CDR3. The DNA for the CDR3 is TGTGCCAGCAGCTTAGAGGTGTCTTTTCTCCTCCACTTT. Amino acid sequence: CASSLEVSFLLHF.

The V call is TRBV4-1, the J call TRBJ1-3; 7 bases fit TRBD1. The V segment lost 4 bases and the J segment 6 bases; nucleotides outside the gene matches: 9. CDR1 is MGHRA and CDR2 is YSYEKL in the germline V gene. There are 15 residues in the CDR3. The CDR3: CASSPTGRGVNTIYF. CDR3 in DNA: TGCGCCAGCAGCCCAACGGGCAGGGGGGTAAACACCATATATTTT.

V and J are TRBV11-3 and TRBJ1-1; possible D gene TRBD1, 5 bases. Trimming shortened V by 5 bases and J by 3 bases, and 16 bases separated the two germline ends. The CDR3 is 15 residues long. Per the germline V gene, CDR1 is SGHNT and CDR2 is YENEEA. The CDR3 loop is CASSPGMGLDTEAFF. The CDR3 nucleotides are TGTGCCAGCAGCCCAGGGATGGGTTTGGACACTGAAGCTTTCTTT.

The J gene is TRBJ1-4, the V gene TRBV2; tentatively, D is TRBD1 (6 bases). The V end lost 5 bases, the J end lost 6 bases, and 13 bases lay between the germline ends. CDR3 size: 14 residues. The V gene's germline CDR1 is SNHLY and CDR2 FYNNEI. The CDR3 coding sequence is TGTGCCAGCAGTCCTTTTAGGACAGATGAAAAACTGTTTTTT. Translated, it gives CASSPFRTDEKLFF.

This clone was picked up one time. The chain couples TRBV5-4 to TRBJ1-4; the D is unclear. Trimming pared 0 bases from V and 8 bases from J, leaving 8 bases between. CDR1 and CDR2 (germline): SGHNT, YYREEE (reference sequence). The CDR3 contains 13 residues. CDR3 in amino acids: CASSLAGVEKLFF. The CDR3 nucleotides read TGTGCCAGCAGCTTGGCCGGGGTAGAAAAACTGTTTTTT.

V usage is TRBV7-9 and J usage is TRBJ2-7, with TRBD2 as a possible D gene (5 bases). Germline V CDR1 and CDR2: SEHNR, FQNEAQ (reference sequence). CDR3 length: 15 residues. V lost 5 bases to trimming and J lost 2 bases, with 16 bases between them. Written as DNA, the CDR3 is TGTGCCAGCAGCAATTCCCGGACTCCAACCTACGAGCAGTACTTC. Protein product: CASSNSRTPTYEQYF. Complete variable domain (other parts from reference TRBV7-9 and TRBJ2-7): DTGVSQNPRHKITKRGQNVTFRCDPISEHNRLYWYRQTLGQGPEFLTYFQNEAQLEKSRLLSDRFSAERPKGSFSTLEIQRTEQGDSAMYLCASSNSRTPTYEQYFGPGTRLTVT.

The count of this clone is one. The chain has TRBV5-1 and TRBJ2-7, with D perhaps TRBD1 (5 bases). The V and J ends lost 5 bases and 5 bases respectively, with 17 bases between them. The CDR3 is 14 residues long. Germline CDR1 SGHRS, CDR2 YFSETQ. Written as DNA, the CDR3 is TGCGCCAGCAGTCCCGTAGGGGAAGGAAACGAGCAGTACTTC. This translates into CASSPVGEGNEQYF.

This clone is a singleton in its sample. The genes are TRBV10-2 and TRBJ2-1; D remains ambiguous. With 4 bases removed from V and 6 bases from J, the gap between germline ends came to 19 bases. This CDR3 spans 16 amino acids. Per germline, CDR1 WSHSY and CDR2 SAAADI. CDR3 bases: TGCGCCAGCAGTGGGAGCCTGGCCTCCCCAGCCAATGAGCAGTTCTTC. It is translated as CASSGSLASPANEQFF.

V gene TRBV5-1 combines with J gene TRBJ2-5, with a possible D match to TRBD1 (6 bases). This CDR3 has 14 amino acids. CDR1 is SGHRS, CDR2 YFSETQ, per germline. Trimming took off 4 bases at V and 1 base at J, with 11 bases between the two ends. CDR3 in amino acids: CASSHRDIQETQYF. The CDR3, as DNA: TGCGCCAGCAGCCACAGGGACATCCAAGAGACCCAGTACTTC.

V and J are TRBV2 and TRBJ2-3; D is undetermined. This CDR3 comprises 14 residues. Trimming took off 3 bases at V and 2 bases at J, with 9 bases between the two ends. Germline CDR1 and CDR2: SNHLY and FYNNEI. The CDR3 spells CASSETRYTDTQYF. The CDR3 DNA follows: TGTGCCAGCAGTGAGACGCGATACACAGATACGCAGTATTTT.

This chain links TRBV4-1 with TRBJ2-3, with TRBD1 identical over 7 bases. The V gene's germline CDR1 is MGHRA and CDR2 YSYEKL. There are 15 residues in the CDR3. The V segment lost 4 bases and the J segment 6 bases; nucleotides outside the gene matches: 10. CDR3 residues: CASSPSGTASDTQYF. The CDR3 DNA follows: TGCGCCAGCAGCCCATCCGGGACAGCCTCGGATACGCAGTATTTT.

The rearrangement links TRBV10-1 to TRBJ2-7; a possible D gene is TRBD1 (5 bases). This CDR3 has 14 residues. V was trimmed by 0 bases and J by 2 bases, leaving 8 bases between them. Germline assignment: CDR1 WNHNN and CDR2 SYGVQD (reference sequence). CDR3 DNA: TGCGCCAGCAGTGAGTCGGGGCTAGCCTACGAGCAGTACTTC. It is translated as CASSESGLAYEQYF.

The chain links TRBV29-1 to TRBJ1-2; D not certain. CDR3 length: 9 residues. From germline, CDR1 is SQVTM and CDR2 ANQGSEA. V dropped 0 bases and J dropped 8 bases, with 1 base sitting between them. The CDR3 DNA sequence: TGCAGCGTTGAAGACGGCTACACCTTC. Translated, it gives CSVEDGYTF.

This chain uses TRBV29-1 with TRBJ1-2, with D tentatively TRBD1 (5 bases). From germline, CDR1 is SQVTM and CDR2 ANQGSEA. CDR3 length equals 14 residues. V was trimmed by 6 bases and J by 7 bases, leaving 21 bases between them. Written as DNA, the CDR3 is TGCAGCGTGAAGGGACCGTTGGAATCGGGTGGCTACACCTTC. Amino acids: CSVKGPLESGGYTF.